These T cell receptor beta chains were read from a single sample in a study of response to subunit inactivated influenza vaccine. TCRdb recomputed calls from the RT-PCR reads with MiXCR, one row per CDR3 protein. The repertoire holds about 540,000 distinct CDR3 sequences, with less than 25% as singletons. This sample was also put to use in a study of T cells expressing NK-cell markers.

Sample: CD4+ T cells sorted from PBMCs, taken approximately 12 days after vaccination. These TCRs come from a man in his fifties who received an inactivated influenza vaccine. CDR3s include the opening cysteine and the closing phenylalanine or tryptophan. Fields, in order: CDR3 protein, CDR3 DNA, D gene, J gene, clone size, V gene. A D gene is named only where the DNA matches it firmly. Not every row has a clone size; where given, it reads once, few, many or a size class.

CASSFSGSLKETQYF	TGCGCCAGCAGTTTCTCCGGGAGCCTTAAAGAGACCCAGTACTTC	-	TRBJ2-5	-	TRBV5-1
CASSLGRVLLYEQYF	TGTGCCAGCAGCTTGGGCCGGGTCCTTCTCTACGAGCAGTACTTC	-	TRBJ2-7	few	TRBV5-6
CASSLSRGASNQPQHF	TGTGCCAGTAGTCTCTCACGGGGGGCTAGCAATCAGCCCCAGCATTTT	-	TRBJ1-5	few	TRBV19
CASSLGDRVLVTEAFF	TGCGCCAGCAGCTTGGGAGACAGGGTGCTTGTGACTGAAGCTTTCTTT	TRBD1	TRBJ1-1	-	TRBV5-1
CASGPAYEQYF	TGTGCCAGTGGGCCAGCCTACGAGCAGTACTTC	-	TRBJ2-7	-	TRBV28
CASSPRTGFSSGANVLTF	TGTGCCAGCAGTCCCCGGACAGGATTCTCCTCTGGGGCCAACGTCCTGACTTTC	TRBD1	TRBJ2-6	-	TRBV6-1
CASSLLLAGADTQYF	TGTGCCAGCAGTTTATTACTAGCGGGAGCAGATACGCAGTATTTT	TRBD2	TRBJ2-3	-	TRBV12-3/TRBV12-4
CASSLSGTASGRGELFF	TGTGCCAGCAGCTTGTCCGGGACAGCATCAGGACGCGGGGAGCTGTTTTTT	TRBD1	TRBJ2-2	-	TRBV9
CSARTLQGEGQPQHF	TGCAGTGCTAGGACCTTGCAGGGTGAGGGTCAGCCCCAGCATTTT	-	TRBJ1-5	many	TRBV20-1
CASSLSGVGEKLFF	TGCGCCAGCAGCTTGAGCGGGGTCGGGGAAAAACTGTTTTTT	-	TRBJ1-4	-	TRBV5-1
CASSVSGGAPPYNEQFF	TGTGCCAGCAGCGTAAGCGGGGGGGCCCCCCCCTACAATGAGCAGTTCTTC	TRBD2	TRBJ2-1	few	TRBV7-2
CSARRSVSYEQYF	TGCAGTGCTAGACGTTCCGTCTCCTACGAGCAGTACTTC	-	TRBJ2-7	few	TRBV20-1
CATRQGRGTEAFF	TGTGCCACCAGACAGGGACGGGGCACTGAAGCTTTCTTT	TRBD1	TRBJ1-1	-	TRBV6-1
CASTSPRGVRETQYF	TGTGCCAGCACCTCCCCCCGGGGAGTGCGAGAGACCCAGTACTTC	-	TRBJ2-5	-	TRBV28
CSVMQAVVTEAFF	TGCAGCGTGATGCAGGCGGTAGTCACTGAAGCTTTCTTT	-	TRBJ1-1	-	TRBV29-1
CASSYPPGRNYGYTF	TGTGCCAGCAGTTACCCCCCGGGACGAAACTATGGCTACACCTTC	-	TRBJ1-2	few	TRBV28
CASRETGAMIFDEQYF	TGTGCCAGCAGGGAGACTGGGGCTATGATATTCGACGAGCAGTACTTC	-	TRBJ2-7	few	TRBV2
CASSLNMGIVQYF	TGTGCCAGCAGTTTGAATATGGGAATAGTGCAGTACTTC	-	TRBJ2-7	-	TRBV12-3/TRBV12-4
CASSLMRGGTEAFF	TGCGCCAGCAGCTTAATGCGGGGGGGCACTGAAGCTTTCTTT	-	TRBJ1-1	-	TRBV5-1
CASSLRLAVRPVDEQYF	TGTGCCAGCAGCTTAAGACTAGCGGTCAGACCGGTCGACGAGCAGTACTTC	TRBD2	TRBJ2-7	-	TRBV7-9
CASSLEGTGAPGNIQYF	TGTGCCAGCAGCTTAGAAGGGACAGGCGCCCCGGGCAACATTCAGTACTTC	TRBD1	TRBJ2-4	few	TRBV11-2
CASSLGSATEAFF	TGCGCCAGCAGCTTGGGGAGTGCCACTGAAGCTTTCTTT	-	TRBJ1-1	few	TRBV5-1
CASSKGGIEQYF	TGTGCCAGCAGCAAGGGGGGAATCGAGCAGTACTTC	-	TRBJ2-7	-	TRBV9
CASSPQGAWARTEAFF	TGTGCCAGCAGCCCCCAGGGGGCTTGGGCGCGCACTGAAGCTTTCTTT	TRBD1	TRBJ1-1	few	TRBV14
CASSLEWASGGAQETQYF	TGTGCCAGCAGCTTAGAGTGGGCTAGCGGGGGGGCCCAAGAGACCCAGTACTTC	TRBD2	TRBJ2-5	-	TRBV11-2
CASSYQGITGELFF	TGTGCCAGCAGTTACCAGGGGATTACAGGGGAGCTGTTTTTT	-	TRBJ2-2	few	TRBV6-2/TRBV6-3
CASLQRTSWDEQFF	TGTGCCAGCCTTCAGCGGACGAGCTGGGATGAGCAGTTCTTC	-	TRBJ2-1	-	TRBV12-3/TRBV12-4
CASSSPRDRKTIYF	TGTGCCAGCAGCTCGCCCCGGGACCGAAAAACCATATATTTT	-	TRBJ1-3	few	TRBV11-2
CASTQETMGPGANVLTF	TGCGCCAGCACCCAAGAAACGATGGGGCCTGGGGCCAACGTCCTGACTTTC	-	TRBJ2-6	once	TRBV4-3
CASSLGTGTGQVGTEAFF	TGTGCCAGCAGTTTAGGCACCGGGACAGGTCAAGTGGGGACTGAAGCTTTCTTT	TRBD1	TRBJ1-1	-	TRBV28
CSARASGNTGELFF	TGCAGTGCTAGAGCTAGCGGGAACACCGGGGAGCTGTTTTTT	TRBD2	TRBJ2-2	few	TRBV20-1
CSALRGVRYEQYF	TGCAGTGCCCTCAGGGGGGTACGGTACGAGCAGTACTTC	-	TRBJ2-7	-	TRBV20-1
CASRRYRSNEQFF	TGTGCCAGCAGACGGTACAGGTCTAATGAGCAGTTCTTC	-	TRBJ2-1	-	TRBV6-2/TRBV6-3
CASSLASQGPGALFF	TGTGCCAGCAGCTTAGCGTCGCAAGGACCCGGGGCGCTGTTTTTT	-	TRBJ2-2	-	TRBV7-9
CASSYLVSVSPTQYF	TGTGCCAGCAGTTACTTGGTCTCCGTCTCCCCGACGCAGTATTTT	-	TRBJ2-3	-	TRBV6-2/TRBV6-3
CASSRRDRAYEQYF	TGTGCCAGCAGCCGCCGGGACAGGGCCTACGAGCAGTACTTC	TRBD1	TRBJ2-7	-	TRBV7-9
CSARVGDRGRGTEAFF	TGCAGTGCTAGAGTCGGGGACAGGGGGCGCGGCACTGAAGCTTTCTTT	TRBD1	TRBJ1-1	-	TRBV20-1
CASSPRTGTGGSGANVLTF	TGCGCCAGCAGCCCCCGGACCGGGACAGGGGGTTCTGGGGCCAACGTCCTGACTTTC	TRBD1	TRBJ2-6	-	TRBV5-1
CSVRGVGGYTF	TGCAGCGTCAGGGGCGTGGGTGGCTACACCTTC	-	TRBJ1-2	-	TRBV29-1
CASSPDRVSGANVLTF	TGCGCCAGCAGCCCGGACAGGGTATCTGGGGCCAACGTCCTGACTTTC	TRBD1	TRBJ2-6	few	TRBV5-1
CASSFKGTGSGNTIYF	TGTGCCAGCAGCTTTAAAGGGACAGGCTCTGGAAACACCATATATTTT	TRBD1	TRBJ1-3	-	TRBV7-2
CASSFITDTQYF	TGTGCCAGCAGCTTTATAACAGATACGCAGTATTTT	-	TRBJ2-3	-	TRBV7-3